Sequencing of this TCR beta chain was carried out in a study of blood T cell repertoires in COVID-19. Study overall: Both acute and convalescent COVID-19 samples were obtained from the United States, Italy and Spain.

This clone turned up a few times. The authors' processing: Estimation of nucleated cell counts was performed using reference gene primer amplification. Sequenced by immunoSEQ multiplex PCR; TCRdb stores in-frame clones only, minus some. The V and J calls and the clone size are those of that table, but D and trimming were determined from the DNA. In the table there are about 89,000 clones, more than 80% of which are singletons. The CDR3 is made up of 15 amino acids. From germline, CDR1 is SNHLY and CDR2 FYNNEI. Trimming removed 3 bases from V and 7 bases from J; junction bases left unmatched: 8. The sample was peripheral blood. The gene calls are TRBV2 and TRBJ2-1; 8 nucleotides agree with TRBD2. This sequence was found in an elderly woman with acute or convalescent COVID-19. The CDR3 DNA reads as TGTGCCAGCAGTGATTTCCGGGGGGGTGGTAATGAGCAGTTCTTC. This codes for CASSDFRGGGNEQFF.